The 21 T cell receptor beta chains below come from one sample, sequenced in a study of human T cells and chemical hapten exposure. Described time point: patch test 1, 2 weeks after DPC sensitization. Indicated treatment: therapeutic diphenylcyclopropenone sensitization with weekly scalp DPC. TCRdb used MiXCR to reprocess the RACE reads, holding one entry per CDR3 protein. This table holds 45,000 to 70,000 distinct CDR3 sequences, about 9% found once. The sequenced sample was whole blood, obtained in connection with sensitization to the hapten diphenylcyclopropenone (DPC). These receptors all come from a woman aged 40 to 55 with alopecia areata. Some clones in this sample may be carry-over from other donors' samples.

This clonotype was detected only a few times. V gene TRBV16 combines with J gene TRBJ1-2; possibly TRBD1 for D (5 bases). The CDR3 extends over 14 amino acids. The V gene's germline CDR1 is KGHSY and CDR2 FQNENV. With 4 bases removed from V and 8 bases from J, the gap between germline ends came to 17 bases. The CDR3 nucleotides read TGTGCCAGCAGCCTTGGGACGGAACTTACGGGCTACACCTTC. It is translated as CASSLGTELTGYTF.

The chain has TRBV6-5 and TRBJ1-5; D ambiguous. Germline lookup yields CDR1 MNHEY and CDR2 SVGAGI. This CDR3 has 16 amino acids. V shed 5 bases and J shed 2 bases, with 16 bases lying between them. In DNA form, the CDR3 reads TGTGCCAGCAGTCTACGGGGAGGGATCGGCAATCAGCCCCAGCATTTT. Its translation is CASSLRGGIGNQPQHF.

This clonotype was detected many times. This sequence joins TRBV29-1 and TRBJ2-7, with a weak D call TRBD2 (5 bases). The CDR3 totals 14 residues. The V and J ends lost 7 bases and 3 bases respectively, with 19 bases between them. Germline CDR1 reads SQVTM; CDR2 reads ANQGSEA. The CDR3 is CSASESGNGYEQYF. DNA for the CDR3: TGCAGCGCCTCAGAGTCGGGGAACGGCTACGAGCAGTACTTC.

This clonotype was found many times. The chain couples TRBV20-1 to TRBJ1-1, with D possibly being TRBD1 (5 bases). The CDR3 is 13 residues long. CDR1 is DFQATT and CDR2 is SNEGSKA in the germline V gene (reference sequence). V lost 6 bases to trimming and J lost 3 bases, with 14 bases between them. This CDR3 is CSARGGVDTEAFF. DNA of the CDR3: TGCAGTGCCCGGGGGGGAGTAGACACTGAAGCTTTCTTT.

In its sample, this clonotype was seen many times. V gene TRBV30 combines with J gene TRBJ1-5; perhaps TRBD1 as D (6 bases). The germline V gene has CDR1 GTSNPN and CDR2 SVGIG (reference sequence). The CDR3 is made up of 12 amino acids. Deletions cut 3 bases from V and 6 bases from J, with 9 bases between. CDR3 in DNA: TGTGCCTGGAGACTAGGGGGTCAGCCCCAGCATTTT. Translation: CAWRLGGQPQHF.

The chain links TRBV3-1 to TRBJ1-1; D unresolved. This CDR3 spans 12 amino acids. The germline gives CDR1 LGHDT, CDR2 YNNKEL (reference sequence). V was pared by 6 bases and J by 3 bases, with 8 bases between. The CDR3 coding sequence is TGTGCCAGCAGGCGTAAGGACACTGAAGCTTTCTTT. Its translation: CASRRKDTEAFF.

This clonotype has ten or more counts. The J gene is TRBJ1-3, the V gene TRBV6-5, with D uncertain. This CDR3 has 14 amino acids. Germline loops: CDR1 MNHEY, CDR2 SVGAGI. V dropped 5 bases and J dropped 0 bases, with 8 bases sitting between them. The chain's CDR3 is CASSSQLSGNTIYF. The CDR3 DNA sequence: TGTGCCAGCAGTAGCCAGCTCTCTGGAAACACCATATATTTT.

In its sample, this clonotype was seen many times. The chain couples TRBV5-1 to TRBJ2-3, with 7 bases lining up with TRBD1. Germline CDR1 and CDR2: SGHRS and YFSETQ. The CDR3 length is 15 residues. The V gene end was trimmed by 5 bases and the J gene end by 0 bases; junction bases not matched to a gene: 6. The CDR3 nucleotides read TGCGCCAGCAGGTATGGGACAGTGAGCACAGATACGCAGTATTTT. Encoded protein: CASRYGTVSTDTQYF. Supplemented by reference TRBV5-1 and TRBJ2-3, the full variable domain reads KAGVTQTPRYLIKTRGQQVTLSCSPISGHRSVSWYQQTPGQGLQFLFEYFSETQRNKGNFPGRFSGRQFSNSRSEMNVSTLELGDSALYLCASRYGTVSTDTQYFGPGTRLTVL.

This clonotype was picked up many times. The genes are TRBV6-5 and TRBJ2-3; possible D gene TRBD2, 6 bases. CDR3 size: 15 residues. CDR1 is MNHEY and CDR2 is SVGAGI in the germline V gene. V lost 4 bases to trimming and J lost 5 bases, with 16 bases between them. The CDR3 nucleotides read TGTGCCAGCAGTTCCGTCGGGGGAGCCGGAGATACGCAGTATTTT. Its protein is CASSSVGGAGDTQYF.

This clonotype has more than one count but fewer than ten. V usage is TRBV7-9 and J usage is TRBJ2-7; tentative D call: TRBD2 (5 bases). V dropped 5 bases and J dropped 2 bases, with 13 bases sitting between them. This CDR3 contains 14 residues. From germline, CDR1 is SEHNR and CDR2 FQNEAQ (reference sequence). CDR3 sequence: CASSPPADPYEQYF. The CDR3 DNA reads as TGTGCCAGCAGCCCCCCAGCGGACCCCTACGAGCAGTACTTC.

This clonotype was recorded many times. The CDR3 sequence: CASSQEEDVTEAFF. CDR3 sequence (DNA): TGCGCCAGCAGCCAAGAGGAAGACGTCACTGAAGCTTTCTTT. The V call is TRBV4-3, the J call TRBJ1-1; D gene unclear. Per the germline V gene, CDR1 is LGHNA and CDR2 is YSLEER. The CDR3 runs 14 residues. Trimming cost V 0 bases and J 4 bases, with 9 bases left between them.

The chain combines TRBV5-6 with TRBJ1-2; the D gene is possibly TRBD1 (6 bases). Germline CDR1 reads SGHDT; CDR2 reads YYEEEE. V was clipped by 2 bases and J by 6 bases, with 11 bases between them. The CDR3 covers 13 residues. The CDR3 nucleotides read TGTGCCAGCAGCTTTGTGGGGGCTGATGGCTACACCTTC. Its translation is CASSFVGADGYTF.

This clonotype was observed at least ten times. The CDR3 DNA is TGTGCCAGCAGCTTAAGGTCTCCAGATACGCAGTATTTT. Its protein product is CASSLRSPDTQYF. The chain combines TRBV7-9 with TRBJ2-3; D is uncertain. V was trimmed by 2 bases and J by 4 bases, leaving 7 bases between them. The CDR3 length is 13 residues. Germline CDR1 SEHNR, CDR2 FQNEAQ (reference sequence).

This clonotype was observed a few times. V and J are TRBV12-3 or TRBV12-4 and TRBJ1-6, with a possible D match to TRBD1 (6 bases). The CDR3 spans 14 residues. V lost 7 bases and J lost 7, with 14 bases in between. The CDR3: CASTPGGRNSPLHF. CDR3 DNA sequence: TGTGCCAGCACCCCGGGGGGGCGGAATTCACCCCTCCACTTT.

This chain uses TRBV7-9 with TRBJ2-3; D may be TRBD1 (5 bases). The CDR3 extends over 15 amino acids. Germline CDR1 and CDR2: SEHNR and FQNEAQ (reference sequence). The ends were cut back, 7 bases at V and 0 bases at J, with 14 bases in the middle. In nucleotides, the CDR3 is TGTGCCAGCAACCGAATAGGGGTTAGCACAGATACGCAGTATTTT. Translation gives CASNRIGVSTDTQYF.

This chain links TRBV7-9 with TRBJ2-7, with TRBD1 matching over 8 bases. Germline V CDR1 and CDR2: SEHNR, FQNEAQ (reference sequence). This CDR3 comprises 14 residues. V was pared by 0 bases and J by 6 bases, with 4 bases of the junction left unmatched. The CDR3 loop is CASSLALTGAEQYF. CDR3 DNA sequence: TGTGCCAGCAGCTTAGCGCTGACAGGGGCCGAGCAGTACTTC.

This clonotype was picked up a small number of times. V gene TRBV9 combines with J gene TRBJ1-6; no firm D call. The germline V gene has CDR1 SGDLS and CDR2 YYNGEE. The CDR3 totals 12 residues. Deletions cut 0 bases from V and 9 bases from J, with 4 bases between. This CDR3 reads CASSVGASPLHF. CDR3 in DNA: TGTGCCAGCAGCGTAGGGGCTTCACCCCTCCACTTT. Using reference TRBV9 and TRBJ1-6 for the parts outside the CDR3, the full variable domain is DSGVTQTPKHLITATGQRVTLRCSPRSGDLSVYWYQQSLDQGLQFLIQYYNGEERAKGNILERFSAQQFPDLHSELNLSSLELGDSALYFCASSVGASPLHFGNGTRLTVT.

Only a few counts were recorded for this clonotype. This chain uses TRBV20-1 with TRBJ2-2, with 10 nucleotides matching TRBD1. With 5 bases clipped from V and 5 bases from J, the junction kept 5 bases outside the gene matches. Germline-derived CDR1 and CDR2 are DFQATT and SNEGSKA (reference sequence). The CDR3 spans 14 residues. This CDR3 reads CSAWDRGATGELFF. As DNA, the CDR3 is TGCAGTGCTTGGGACAGGGGAGCGACCGGGGAGCTGTTTTTT.

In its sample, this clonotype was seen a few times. In DNA form, the CDR3 reads TGTGCCAGCAGATCCGTCGTAGGGAGTGGCAATCAGCCCCAGCATTTT. Its translation is CASRSVVGSGNQPQHF. This chain links TRBV6-2 or TRBV6-3 with TRBJ1-5; D is unclear. This CDR3 has 16 residues. Trimming took off 6 bases at V and 2 bases at J, with 17 bases between the two ends. Germline values: CDR1 MNHEY, CDR2 SVGEGT.

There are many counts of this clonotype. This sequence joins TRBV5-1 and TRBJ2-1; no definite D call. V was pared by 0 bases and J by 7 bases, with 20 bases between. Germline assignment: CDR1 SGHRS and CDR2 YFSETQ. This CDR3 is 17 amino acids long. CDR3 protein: CASSLDVVRLRSNEQFF. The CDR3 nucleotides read TGCGCCAGCAGCTTGGATGTTGTGAGGCTCCGTTCGAATGAGCAGTTCTTC. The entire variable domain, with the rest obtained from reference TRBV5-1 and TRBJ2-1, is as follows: KAGVTQTPRYLIKTRGQQVTLSCSPISGHRSVSWYQQTPGQGLQFLFEYFSETQRNKGNFPGRFSGRQFSNSRSEMNVSTLELGDSALYLCASSLDVVRLRSNEQFFGPGTRLTVL.

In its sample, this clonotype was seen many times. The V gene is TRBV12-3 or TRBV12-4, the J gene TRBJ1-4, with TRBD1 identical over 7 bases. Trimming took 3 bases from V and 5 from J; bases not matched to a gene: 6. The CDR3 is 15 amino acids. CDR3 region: CASSFNRGGNEKLFF. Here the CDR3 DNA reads TGTGCCAGCAGTTTTAACAGGGGAGGAAATGAAAAACTGTTTTTT.